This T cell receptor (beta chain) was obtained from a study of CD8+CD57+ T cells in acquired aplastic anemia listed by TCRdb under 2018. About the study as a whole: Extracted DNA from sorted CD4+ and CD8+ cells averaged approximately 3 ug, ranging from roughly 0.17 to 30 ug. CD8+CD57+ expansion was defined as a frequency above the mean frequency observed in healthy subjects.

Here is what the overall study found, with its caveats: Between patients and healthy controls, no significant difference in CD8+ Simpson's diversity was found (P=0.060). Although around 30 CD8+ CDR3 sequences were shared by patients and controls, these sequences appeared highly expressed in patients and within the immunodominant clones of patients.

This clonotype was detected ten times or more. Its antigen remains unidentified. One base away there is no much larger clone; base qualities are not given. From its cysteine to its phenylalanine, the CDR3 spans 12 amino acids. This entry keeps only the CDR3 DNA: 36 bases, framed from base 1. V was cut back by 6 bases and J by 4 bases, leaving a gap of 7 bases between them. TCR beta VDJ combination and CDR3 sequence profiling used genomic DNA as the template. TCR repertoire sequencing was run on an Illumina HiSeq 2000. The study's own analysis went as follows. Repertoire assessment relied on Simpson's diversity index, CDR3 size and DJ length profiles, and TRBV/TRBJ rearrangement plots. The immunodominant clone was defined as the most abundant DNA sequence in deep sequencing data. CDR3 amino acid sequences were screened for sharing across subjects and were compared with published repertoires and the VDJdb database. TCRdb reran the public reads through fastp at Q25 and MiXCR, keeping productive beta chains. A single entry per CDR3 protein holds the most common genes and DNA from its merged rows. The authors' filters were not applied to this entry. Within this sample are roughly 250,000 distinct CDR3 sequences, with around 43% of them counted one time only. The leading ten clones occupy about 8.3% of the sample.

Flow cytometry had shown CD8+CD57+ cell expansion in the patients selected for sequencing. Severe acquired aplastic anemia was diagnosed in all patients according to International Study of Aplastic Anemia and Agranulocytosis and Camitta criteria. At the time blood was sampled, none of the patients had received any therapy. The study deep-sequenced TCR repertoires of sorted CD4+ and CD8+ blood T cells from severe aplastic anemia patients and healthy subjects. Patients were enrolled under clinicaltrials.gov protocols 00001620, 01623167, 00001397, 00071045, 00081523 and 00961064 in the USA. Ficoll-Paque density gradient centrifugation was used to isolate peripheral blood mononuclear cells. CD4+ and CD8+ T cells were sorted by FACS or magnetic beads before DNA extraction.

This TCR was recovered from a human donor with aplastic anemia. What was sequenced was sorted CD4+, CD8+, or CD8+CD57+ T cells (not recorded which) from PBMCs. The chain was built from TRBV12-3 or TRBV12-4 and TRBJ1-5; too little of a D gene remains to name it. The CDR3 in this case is CASRDGNQPQHF. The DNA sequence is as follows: TGTGCCAGCAGGGACGGTAATCAGCCCCAGCATTTT.